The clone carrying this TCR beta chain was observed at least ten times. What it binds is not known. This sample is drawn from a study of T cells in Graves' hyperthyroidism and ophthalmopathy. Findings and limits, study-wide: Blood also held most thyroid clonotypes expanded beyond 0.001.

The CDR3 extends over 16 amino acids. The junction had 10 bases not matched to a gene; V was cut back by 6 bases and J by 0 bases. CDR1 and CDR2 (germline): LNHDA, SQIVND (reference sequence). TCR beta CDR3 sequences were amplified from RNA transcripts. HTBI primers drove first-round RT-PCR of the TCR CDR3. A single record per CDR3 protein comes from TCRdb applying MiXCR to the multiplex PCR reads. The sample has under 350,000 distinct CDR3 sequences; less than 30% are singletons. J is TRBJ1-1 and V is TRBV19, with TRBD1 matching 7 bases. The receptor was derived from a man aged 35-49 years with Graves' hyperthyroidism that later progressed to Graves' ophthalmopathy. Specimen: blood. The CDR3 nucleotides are TGTGCCAGTAGCTGGGACAGCGGCGAGGTGAACACTGAAGCTTTCTTT. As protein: CASSWDSGEVNTEAFF. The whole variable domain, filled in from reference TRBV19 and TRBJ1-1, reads DGGITQSPKYLFRKEGQNVTLSCEQNLNHDAMYWYRQDPGQGLRLIYYSQIVNDFQKGDIAEGYSVSREKKESFPLTVTSAQKNPTAFYLCASSWDSGEVNTEAFFGQGTRLTVV.